This entry features one T cell receptor (beta chain) sequence. This receptor's antigen is unknown. Within one base of it there is no much larger clone, and no base qualities were kept. The data were taken from a study of CXCR4 blockade with PD-1 therapy in pancreatic cancer (dated by TCRdb to about 2019). Context from the whole study: Multiplex immunohistochemistry and TCRbeta immunosequencing of resected pancreatic ductal adenocarcinoma were combined in the study with ex vivo slice culture in which PD-1 and CXCR4 blockade were tested. Two geographically distinct regions were TCR-sequenced from each of about 6 tumors to assess intratumoral heterogeneity.

TCRbeta CDR3 regions were immunosequenced from extracted DNA using the immunoSEQ Assay at Adaptive Biotechnologies. From the authors' description of their analysis: To measure the absolute abundance of each unique TCRbeta CDR3, the sequences were collapsed and filtered. Clonality, calculated using only productive in-frame rearrangements, was defined as 1 minus Pielou's evenness. Regional overlap tracked the top 100 nucleotide rearrangements across paired samples, with Morisita index comparing paired versus unrelated samples. Convergence of nucleotide rearrangements onto identical amino acid sequences was assessed with the immunoSEQ Rearrangement Details tool. In TCRdb, the immuneACCESS table is reduced to in-frame sequences with V and J assigned. These tables do not hold every clone; where another copy was compared, an unresolved V gene accounts for under half, and the others remain unexplained. The D gene and trimming were derived from the DNA, and the V and J assignments and clone size from that table. For this sample the table gives a few thousand clones, of which under 50% were detected only once. Approximately 6% of the sample is held by the ten biggest clonotypes.

None of the patients whose archived tumor blocks were used had received neoadjuvant therapy prior to resection. For the preserved-tissue arm, the study drew on more than 29 surgical resection samples taken from 24 pancreatic ductal adenocarcinoma patients who had not been treated previously. DNA for the resection arm was extracted from ten 5-micron curls of FFPE tumor lying next to the multiplex immunohistochemistry slide. CDR1 and CDR2 are drawn from the germline V gene (reference sequence): LNHDA, SQIVND. V loses 3 bases of germline sequence and J loses 9 bases, and the interval between the two ends is 13 bases. From the cysteine through the phenylalanine, the CDR3 covers 13 amino acids. Only the CDR3 DNA stays, 39 bases, in frame from base 1. Study-wide findings and limitations: A strong correlation was found between the frequency of an amino acid clone and the number of distinct nucleotide rearrangements encoding that clone, which suggests convergent selection driven by common tumor antigens. Tumors had clonal expansion, with a mean productive clonality of approximately 0.14 compared with about 0.048 in healthy blood, yet clonality showed no correlation with survival. Because only TCRbeta chains were sequenced, true antigen-specificity overlap among convergent dominant clones remained unconfirmed while awaiting paired alpha-beta single-cell sequencing.

The chain uses TRBV19 and TRBJ2-3; the D gene cannot be named for sure. Sample: tumor tissue. The source is a human donor with pancreatic ductal adenocarcinoma. CDR3 reads: CASSISVAGTQYF. The nucleotide sequence is given as TGTGCCAGTAGTATCAGCGTGGCAGGCACGCAGTATTTT.